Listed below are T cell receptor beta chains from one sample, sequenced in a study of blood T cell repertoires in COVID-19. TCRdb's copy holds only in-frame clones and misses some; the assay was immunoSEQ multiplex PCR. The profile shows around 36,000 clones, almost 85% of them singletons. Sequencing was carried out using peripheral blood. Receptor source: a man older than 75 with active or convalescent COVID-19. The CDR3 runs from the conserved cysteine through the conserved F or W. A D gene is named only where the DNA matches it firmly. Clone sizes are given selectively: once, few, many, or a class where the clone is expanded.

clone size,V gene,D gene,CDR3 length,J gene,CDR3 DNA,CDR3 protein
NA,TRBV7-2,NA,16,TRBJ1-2,TGTGCCAGCAGCTTAGCCTCAAAGAGTGCTAACTATGGCTACACCTTC,CASSLASKSANYGYTF
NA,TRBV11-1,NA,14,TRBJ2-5,TGTGCCAGCAGCCTAATACAGGGTGGTGAGACCCAGTACTTC,CASSLIQGGETQYF
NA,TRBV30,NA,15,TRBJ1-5,TGTGCCTGGAGTGTTGGGCAAAATAGCAATCAGCCCCAGCATTTT,CAWSVGQNSNQPQHF
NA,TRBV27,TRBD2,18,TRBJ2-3,TGTGCCAGCAGTCCCTCCGGGACTAGCGGGAATAGCACAGATACGCAGTATTTT,CASSPSGTSGNSTDTQYF
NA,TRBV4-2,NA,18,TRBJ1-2,TGTGCCAGCAGCCAAGATAGAGAGGCAAACCCAGCTAACTATGGCTACACCTTC,CASSQDREANPANYGYTF
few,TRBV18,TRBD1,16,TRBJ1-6,TGTGCCAGCTCACCCCAGGCAGGGGGCGATAATTCACCCCTCCACTTT,CASSPQAGGDNSPLHF
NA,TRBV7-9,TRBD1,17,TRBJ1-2,TGTGCCAGCAGCAGTGTCCGGACAGGGGGGCGGGACTATGGCTACACCTTC,CASSSVRTGGRDYGYTF
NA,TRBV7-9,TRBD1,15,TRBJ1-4,TGTGCCAGCAGCTTAGCGGGGACAGGGAGTGAAAAACTGTTTTTT,CASSLAGTGSEKLFF
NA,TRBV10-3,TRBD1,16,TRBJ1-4,TGTGCCATCAGTGAGTCGGGGGGGACAGGGAACGAAAAACTGTTTTTT,CAISESGGTGNEKLFF
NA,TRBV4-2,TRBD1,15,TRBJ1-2,TGTGCCAGCAGCCAGGCCGGGACAGTCAACTATGGCTACACCTTC,CASSQAGTVNYGYTF
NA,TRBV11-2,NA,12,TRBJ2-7,TGTGCCAGCAGCTTAGCAGGGTACGAGCAGTACTTC,CASSLAGYEQYF
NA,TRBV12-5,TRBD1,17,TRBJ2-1,TGTGCTAGTGGTTTGGCCCTCATGACAGGGGCCTACAATGAGCAGTTCTTC,CASGLALMTGAYNEQFF
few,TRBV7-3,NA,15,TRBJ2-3,TGTGCCAGCAGCTTCCAGGGGTTTAGCACAGATACGCAGTATTTT,CASSFQGFSTDTQYF
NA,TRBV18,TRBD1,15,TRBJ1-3,TGTGCCAGCTCACTGGACAGGGCAACTGGAAACACCATATATTTT,CASSLDRATGNTIYF
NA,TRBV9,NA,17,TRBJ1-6,TGTGCCAGCAGCGTAGAACAGGCTGCTGCCTATAATTCACCCCTCCACTTT,CASSVEQAAAYNSPLHF
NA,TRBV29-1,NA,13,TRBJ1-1,TGCAGCGTTGATCCTGACCGAGGCGCTGAAGCTTTCTTT,CSVDPDRGAEAFF
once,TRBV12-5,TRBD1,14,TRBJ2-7,TGTGCTAGTGGTTCCGGACAGGGGGCAAACGAGCAGTACTTC,CASGSGQGANEQYF
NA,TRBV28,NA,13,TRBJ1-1,TGTGCCAGCACCCCATATGGGGGCTGGGAAGCTTTCTTT,CASTPYGGWEAFF
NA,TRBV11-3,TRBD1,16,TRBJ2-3,TGTGCCAGCAGCTCCCTCGGACAGGTTAGCACAGATACGCAGTATTTT,CASSSLGQVSTDTQYF
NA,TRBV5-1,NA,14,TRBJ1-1,TGCGCCAGCAGTTTTTTCAGGGGTGGAACTGAAGCTTTCTTT,CASSFFRGGTEAFF
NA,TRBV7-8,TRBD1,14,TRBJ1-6,TGTGCCAGCAGCGGGACAGGGGGCGTTTCACCCCTCCACTTT,CASSGTGGVSPLHF
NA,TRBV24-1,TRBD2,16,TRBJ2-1,TGTGCCACCAGTGACCGAAGCGGGAGCTCCTACAATGAGCAGTTCTTC,CATSDRSGSSYNEQFF
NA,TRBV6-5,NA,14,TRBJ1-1,TGTGCCAGCAGTTACTCGATGGGGGGAACGGTGGCTTTCTTT,CASSYSMGGTVAFF
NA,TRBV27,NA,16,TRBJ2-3,TGTGCCAGCAGTTTAAAAGTGACACTCAGCACAGATACGCAGTATTTT,CASSLKVTLSTDTQYF
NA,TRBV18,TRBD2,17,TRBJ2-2,TGTGCCAGCTCCTCCGGCGGGGGACTCTCGTACACCGGGGAGCTGTTTTTT,CASSSGGGLSYTGELFF
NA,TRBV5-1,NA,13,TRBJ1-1,TGCGCCAGCAGCTTGGGACAGTACACTGAAGCTTTCTTT,CASSLGQYTEAFF
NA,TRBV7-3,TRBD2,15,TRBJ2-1,TGTGCCAGCAGCCCGCGGACTAGCGGGTACAATGAGCAGTTCTTC,CASSPRTSGYNEQFF
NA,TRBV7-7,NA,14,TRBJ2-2,TGTGCTAGCAGTCAGGACAGGAACACCGGGGAGCTGTTTTTT,CASSQDRNTGELFF
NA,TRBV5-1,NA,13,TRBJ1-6,TGCGCCAGCAGCGTATCGCAGGGTTCACCCCTCCACTTT,CASSVSQGSPLHF
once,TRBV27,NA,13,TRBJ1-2,TGTGCCAGCAGTTTAGTAAGCTCCTATGGCTACACCTTC,CASSLVSSYGYTF
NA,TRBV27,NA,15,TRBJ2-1,TGTGCCAGCAGTTTGAAATCCCCCAGCTACAATGAGCAGTTCTTC,CASSLKSPSYNEQFF
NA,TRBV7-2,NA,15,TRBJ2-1,TGTGCCAGCAGCTTAGTCGGGACTGGACCCATGAAACAGTTCTTC,CASSLVGTGPMKQFF
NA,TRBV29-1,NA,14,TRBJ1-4,TGCAGCGTTGAGGCGGTGGGCAGGGATGAAAAACTGTTTTTT,CSVEAVGRDEKLFF